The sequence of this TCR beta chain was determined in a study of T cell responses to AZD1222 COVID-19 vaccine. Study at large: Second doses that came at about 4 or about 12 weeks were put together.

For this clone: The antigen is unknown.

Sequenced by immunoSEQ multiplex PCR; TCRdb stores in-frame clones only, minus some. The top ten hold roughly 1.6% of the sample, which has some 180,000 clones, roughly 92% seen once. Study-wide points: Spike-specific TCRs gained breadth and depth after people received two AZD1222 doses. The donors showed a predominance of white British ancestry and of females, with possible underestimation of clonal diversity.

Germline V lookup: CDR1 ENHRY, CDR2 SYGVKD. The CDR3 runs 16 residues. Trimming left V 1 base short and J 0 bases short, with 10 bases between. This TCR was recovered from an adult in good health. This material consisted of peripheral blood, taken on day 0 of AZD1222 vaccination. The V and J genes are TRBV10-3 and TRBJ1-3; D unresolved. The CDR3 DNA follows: TGTGCCATCAGTGAGTGGGAGGCGAGCTCTGGAAACACCATATATTTT. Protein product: CAISEWEASSGNTIYF.